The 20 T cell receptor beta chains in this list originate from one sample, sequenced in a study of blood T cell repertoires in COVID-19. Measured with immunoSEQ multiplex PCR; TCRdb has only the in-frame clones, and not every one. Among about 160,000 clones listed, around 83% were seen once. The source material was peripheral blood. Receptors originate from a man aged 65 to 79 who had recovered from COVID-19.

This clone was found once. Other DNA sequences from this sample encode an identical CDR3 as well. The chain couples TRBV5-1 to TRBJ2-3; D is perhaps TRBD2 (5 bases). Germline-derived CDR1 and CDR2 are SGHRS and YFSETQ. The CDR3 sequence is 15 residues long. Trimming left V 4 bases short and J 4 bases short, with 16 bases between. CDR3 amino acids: CASSQRQGLSDTQYF. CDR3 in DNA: TGCGCCAGCAGCCAGCGGCAAGGGTTATCAGATACGCAGTATTTT.

The CDR3 coding sequence is TGTGCCAGCAGTTCCGGGACAAGAATTGTTCAACTGTTTTTT. Translating it yields CASSSGTRIVQLFF. The chain employs TRBV21-1 and TRBJ1-4; TRBD1 is the table's D call and was not checked against the DNA. TRBV21-1 is deemed a pseudogene. The CDR3 is 14 residues long.

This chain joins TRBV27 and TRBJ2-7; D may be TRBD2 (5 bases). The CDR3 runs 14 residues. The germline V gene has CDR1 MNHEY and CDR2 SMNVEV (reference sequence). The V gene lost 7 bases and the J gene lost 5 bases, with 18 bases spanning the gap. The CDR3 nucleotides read TGTGCCAGCAAACCCCCCGGGGAGTACCACGAGCAGTACTTC. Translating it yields CASKPPGEYHEQYF.

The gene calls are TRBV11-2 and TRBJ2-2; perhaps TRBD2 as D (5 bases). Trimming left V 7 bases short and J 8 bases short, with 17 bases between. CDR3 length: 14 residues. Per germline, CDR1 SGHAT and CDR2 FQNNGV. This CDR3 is CASTTFTGSGELFF. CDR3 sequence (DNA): TGTGCCAGCACCACCTTTACGGGGTCTGGGGAGCTGTTTTTT.

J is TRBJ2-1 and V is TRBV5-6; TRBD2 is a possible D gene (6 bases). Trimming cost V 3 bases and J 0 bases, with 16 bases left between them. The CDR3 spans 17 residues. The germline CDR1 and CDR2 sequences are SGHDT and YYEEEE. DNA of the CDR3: TGTGCCAGCAGCTATTGGCTGGGGGGTAGCTCCTACAATGAGCAGTTCTTC. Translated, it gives CASSYWLGGSSYNEQFF.

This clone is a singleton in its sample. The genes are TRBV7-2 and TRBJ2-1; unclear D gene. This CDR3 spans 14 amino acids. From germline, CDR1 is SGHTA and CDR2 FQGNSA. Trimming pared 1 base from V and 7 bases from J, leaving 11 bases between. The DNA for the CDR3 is TGTGCCAGCAGCTTAGAGGCGGCGTCAAATGAGCAGTTCTTC. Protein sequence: CASSLEAASNEQFF.

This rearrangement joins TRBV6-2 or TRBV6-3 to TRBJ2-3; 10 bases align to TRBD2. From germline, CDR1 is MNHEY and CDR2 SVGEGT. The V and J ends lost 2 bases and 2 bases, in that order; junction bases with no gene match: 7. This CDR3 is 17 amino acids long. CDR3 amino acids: CASSYPIAGGFTDTQYF. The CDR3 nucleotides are TGTGCCAGCAGTTACCCAATAGCGGGAGGTTTCACAGATACGCAGTATTTT.

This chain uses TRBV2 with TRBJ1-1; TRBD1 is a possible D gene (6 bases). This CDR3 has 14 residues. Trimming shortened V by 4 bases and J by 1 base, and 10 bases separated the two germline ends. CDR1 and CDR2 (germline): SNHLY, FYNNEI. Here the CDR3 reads CASSARTENTEAFF. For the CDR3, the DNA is TGTGCCAGCAGTGCCAGGACAGAGAACACTGAAGCTTTCTTT.

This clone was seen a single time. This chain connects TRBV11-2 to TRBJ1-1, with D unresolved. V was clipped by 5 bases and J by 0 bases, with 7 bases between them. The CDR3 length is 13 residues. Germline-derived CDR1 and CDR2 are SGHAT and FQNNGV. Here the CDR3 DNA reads TGTGCCAGCAGCAGACTTATGAACACTGAAGCTTTCTTT. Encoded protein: CASSRLMNTEAFF. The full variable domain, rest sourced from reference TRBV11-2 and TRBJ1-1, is EAGVAQSPRYKIIEKRQSVAFWCNPISGHATLYWYQQILGQGPKLLIQFQNNGVVDDSQLPKDRFSAERLKGVDSTLKIQPAKLEDSAVYLCASSRLMNTEAFFGQGTRLTVV.

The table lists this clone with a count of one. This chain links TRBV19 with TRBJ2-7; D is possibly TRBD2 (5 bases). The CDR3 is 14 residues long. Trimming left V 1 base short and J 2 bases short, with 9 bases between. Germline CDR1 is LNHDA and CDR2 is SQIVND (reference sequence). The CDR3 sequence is CASSIVDGTYEQYF. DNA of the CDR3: TGTGCCAGTAGTATAGTAGACGGGACCTACGAGCAGTACTTC.

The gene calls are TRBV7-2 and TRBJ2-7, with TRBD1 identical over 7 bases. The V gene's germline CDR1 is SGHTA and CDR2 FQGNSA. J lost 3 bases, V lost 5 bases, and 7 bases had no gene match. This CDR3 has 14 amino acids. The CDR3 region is CASSPTGVVYEQYF. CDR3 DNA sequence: TGTGCCAGCAGCCCCACAGGGGTTGTCTACGAGCAGTACTTC.

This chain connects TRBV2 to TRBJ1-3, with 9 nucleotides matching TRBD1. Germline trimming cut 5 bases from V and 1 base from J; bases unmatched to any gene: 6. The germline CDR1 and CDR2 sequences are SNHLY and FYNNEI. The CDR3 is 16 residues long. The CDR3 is CASSLQGAGSGNTIYF. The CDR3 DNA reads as TGTGCCAGCAGTCTACAGGGGGCAGGATCTGGAAACACCATATATTTT.

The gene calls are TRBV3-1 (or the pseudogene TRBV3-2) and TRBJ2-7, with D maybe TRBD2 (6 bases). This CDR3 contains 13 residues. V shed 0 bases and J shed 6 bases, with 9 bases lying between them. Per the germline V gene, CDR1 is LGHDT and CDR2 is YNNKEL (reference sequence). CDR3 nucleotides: TGTGCCAGCAGCCAAGACTGGAGGGCCGAGCAGTACTTC. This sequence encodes CASSQDWRAEQYF.

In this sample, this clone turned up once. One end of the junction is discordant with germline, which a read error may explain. CDR3 loop: CASSSGTGAPPGF. The CDR3 nucleotides are TGTGCCAGCAGCTCCGGGACAGGGGCCCCACCCGGTTTT. V usage is TRBV5-5 and J usage is TRBJ1-3; 10 bases match TRBD1. The length of the CDR3 is 13 residues. Germline lookup yields CDR1 SGHKS and CDR2 YYEKEE (reference sequence).

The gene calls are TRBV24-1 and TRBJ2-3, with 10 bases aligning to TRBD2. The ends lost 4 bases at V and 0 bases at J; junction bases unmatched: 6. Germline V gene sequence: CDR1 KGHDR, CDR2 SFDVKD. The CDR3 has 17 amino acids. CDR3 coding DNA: TGTGCCACCAGTGACCCGGGACTAGCGACCAGCACAGATACGCAGTATTTT. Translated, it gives CATSDPGLATSTDTQYF.

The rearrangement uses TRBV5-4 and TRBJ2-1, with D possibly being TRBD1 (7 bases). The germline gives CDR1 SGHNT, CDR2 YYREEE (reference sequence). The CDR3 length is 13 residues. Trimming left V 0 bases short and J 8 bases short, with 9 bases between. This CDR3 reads CASSLAGGHEQFF. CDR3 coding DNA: TGTGCCAGCAGCTTGGCAGGGGGGCATGAGCAGTTCTTC.

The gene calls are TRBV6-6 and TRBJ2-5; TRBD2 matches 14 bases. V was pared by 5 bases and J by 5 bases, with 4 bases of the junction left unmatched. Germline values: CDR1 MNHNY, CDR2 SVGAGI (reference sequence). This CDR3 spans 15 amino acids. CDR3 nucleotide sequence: TGTGCCAGCAGTAAACGGACTAGCGGGGGGGAGACCCAGTACTTC. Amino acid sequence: CASSKRTSGGETQYF.

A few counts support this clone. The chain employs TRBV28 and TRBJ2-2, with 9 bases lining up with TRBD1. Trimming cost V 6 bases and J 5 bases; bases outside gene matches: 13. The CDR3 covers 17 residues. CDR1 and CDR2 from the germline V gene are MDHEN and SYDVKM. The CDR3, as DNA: TGTGCCAGCAGCGCGCTGGAGGACAGGGGAGGGACCGGGGAGCTGTTTTTT. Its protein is CASSALEDRGGTGELFF.

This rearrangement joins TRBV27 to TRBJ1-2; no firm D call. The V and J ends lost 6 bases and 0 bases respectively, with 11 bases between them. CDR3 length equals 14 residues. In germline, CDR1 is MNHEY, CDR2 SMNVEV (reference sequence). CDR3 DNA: TGTGCCAGCAGCCCCAGCGTTTCTAACTATGGCTACACCTTC. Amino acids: CASSPSVSNYGYTF.

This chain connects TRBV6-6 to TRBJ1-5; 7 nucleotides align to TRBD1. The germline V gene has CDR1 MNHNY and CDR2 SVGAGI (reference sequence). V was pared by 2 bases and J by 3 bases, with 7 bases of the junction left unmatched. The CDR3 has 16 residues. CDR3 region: CASSYGLDRVNQPQHF. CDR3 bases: TGTGCCAGCAGTTACGGTTTAGACAGGGTCAATCAGCCCCAGCATTTT.